This T cell receptor beta chain was sequenced during a study of breast tumors, draining lymph nodes, adjacent tissues. Samples came from axillary lymph nodes draining the breast cancer. From germline, CDR1 is SGDLS and CDR2 YYNGEE. The V end was cut by 0 bases, the J end by 4 bases, with 5 bases between. The CDR3 length is 14 residues. TCRdb recomputed calls from the multiplex PCR reads with MiXCR, one row per CDR3 protein. The sample shows some 170,000 distinct CDR3 sequences, around a third of them seen only once. Study-level points and caveats: Tumors had less TCR diversity than lymph nodes, more than nontumor tissue. Luminal-like breast cancer showed significantly greater tumor-nontumor repertoire similarity than basal-like breast cancer did. The lymph node origin of tumor T cells was framed as consistent with a hypothesis, not demonstrated. Data fit most tumor T cells coming from lymph node, expanding in tumor.

At least ten counts were recorded for this clonotype. The antigen is undetermined. The clonotype comes from a female donor with breast cancer. Some clones in this sample may be carry-over from other donors' samples. The sequenced material came from axillary lymph node tissue. The chain has TRBV9 and TRBJ1-6; D gene ambiguous. The CDR3 is CASSVAGYNSPLHF. In DNA form, the CDR3 reads TGTGCCAGCAGCGTAGCGGGATATAATTCACCCCTCCACTTT.